Below are 6 T cell receptor beta chains sequenced from a single sample in a study of blood T cell repertoires in COVID-19. The table came from immunoSEQ multiplex PCR; TCRdb's copy has only in-frame clones and leaves some out. The sample includes about 230,000 clones, about nine tenths of them seen just once. The sample taken for sequencing was peripheral blood. The receptors were gathered from a man in his fifties with COVID-19, enrolled during active disease.

The chain is built from TRBV3-1 (or the pseudogene TRBV3-2) and TRBJ2-3, with D uncertain. This CDR3 is built from 13 residues. Trimming left V 2 bases short and J 6 bases short, with 9 bases between. CDR1 is LGHDT, CDR2 YNNKEL, per germline (reference sequence). CDR3 residues: CASSQPKLDTQYF. CDR3 sequence (DNA): TGTGCCAGCAGCCAACCTAAATTGGATACGCAGTATTTT.

The chain combines TRBV5-1 with TRBJ1-3; no firm D call. Germline values: CDR1 SGHRS, CDR2 YFSETQ. Trimming shortened V by 0 bases and J by 0 bases, and 10 bases separated the two germline ends. The length of the CDR3 is 16 residues. The CDR3, as DNA: TGCGCCAGCAGCTTGGGGTCAGGTCCCTCTGGAAACACCATATATTTT. Protein: CASSLGSGPSGNTIYF.

The chain joins TRBV21-1 to TRBJ2-1; the table's D call, TRBD2, was not checked against the DNA. TRBV21-1 is a pseudogene. CDR3 length equals 15 residues. DNA for the CDR3: TGTGCCAGCAGCACAAAAAAGACTAGCGTCAATGAGCAGTTCTTC. This translates into CASSTKKTSVNEQFF.

The chain couples TRBV19 to TRBJ2-1; 9 nucleotides align to TRBD2. The CDR3 is 16 amino acids. CDR1 LNHDA and CDR2 SQIVND come from the germline V gene (reference sequence). V gave up 6 bases and J gave up 4 bases; unmatched junction bases: 10. The CDR3 loop is CASSLRASGEYNEQFF. As DNA, the CDR3 is TGTGCCAGTAGCCTTCGCGCTAGCGGGGAATACAATGAGCAGTTCTTC. Together with reference TRBV19 and TRBJ2-1, the CDR3 gives the full variable domain: DGGITQSPKYLFRKEGQNVTLSCEQNLNHDAMYWYRQDPGQGLRLIYYSQIVNDFQKGDIAEGYSVSREKKESFPLTVTSAQKNPTAFYLCASSLRASGEYNEQFFGPGTRLTVL.

The chain carries TRBV2 and TRBJ1-1; no reliable D call. Germline assignment: CDR1 SNHLY and CDR2 FYNNEI. The V and J ends lost 9 bases and 5 bases respectively, with 13 bases between them. This CDR3 region has 12 residues. This CDR3 reads CASHESKTEAFF. CDR3 DNA: TGTGCCAGTCATGAGAGTAAGACTGAAGCTTTCTTT.

V gene TRBV18 combines with J gene TRBJ1-4, with 7 bases aligning to TRBD1. V dropped 0 bases and J dropped 3; count of bases not matched to a gene: 1. In germline, CDR1 is KGHSH, CDR2 LQKENI. There are 15 residues in the CDR3. Here the CDR3 reads CASSPPGQPNEKLFF. The CDR3 DNA sequence: TGTGCCAGCTCACCACCGGGACAGCCTAATGAAAAACTGTTTTTT.